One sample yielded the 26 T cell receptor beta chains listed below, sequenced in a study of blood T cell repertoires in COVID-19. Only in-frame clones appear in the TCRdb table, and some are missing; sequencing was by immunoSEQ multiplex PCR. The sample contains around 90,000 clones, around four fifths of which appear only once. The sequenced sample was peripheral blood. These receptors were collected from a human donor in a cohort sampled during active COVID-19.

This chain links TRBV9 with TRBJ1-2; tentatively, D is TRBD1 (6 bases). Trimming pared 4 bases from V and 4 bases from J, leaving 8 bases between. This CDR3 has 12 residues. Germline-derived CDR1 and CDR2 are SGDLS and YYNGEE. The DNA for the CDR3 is TGTGCCAGCAGCCCAGGGGCCTATGGCTACACCTTC. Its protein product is CASSPGAYGYTF.

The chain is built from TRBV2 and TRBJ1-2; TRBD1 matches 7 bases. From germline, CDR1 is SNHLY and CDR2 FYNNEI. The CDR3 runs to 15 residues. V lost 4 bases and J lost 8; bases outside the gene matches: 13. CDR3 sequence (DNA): TGTGCCAGCAGTGCCTACCGAGGGACAGTGGCCGGCTACACCTTC. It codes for CASSAYRGTVAGYTF.

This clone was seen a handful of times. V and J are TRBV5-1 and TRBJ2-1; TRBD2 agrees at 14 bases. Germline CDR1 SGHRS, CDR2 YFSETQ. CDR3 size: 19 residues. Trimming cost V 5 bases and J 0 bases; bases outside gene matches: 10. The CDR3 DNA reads TGCGCCAGCAGGGCCGGGACTAGCGGGGGCCTCAGCTCCTACAATGAGCAGTTCTTC. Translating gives CASRAGTSGGLSSYNEQFF. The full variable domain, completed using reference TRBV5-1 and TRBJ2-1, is KAGVTQTPRYLIKTRGQQVTLSCSPISGHRSVSWYQQTPGQGLQFLFEYFSETQRNKGNFPGRFSGRQFSNSRSEMNVSTLELGDSALYLCASRAGTSGGLSSYNEQFFGPGTRLTVL.

The CDR3 spells CASSRGQGTDEQFF. The DNA of the CDR3 is TGCGCCAGCAGCCGAGGACAGGGGACGGATGAGCAGTTCTTC. The chain carries TRBV5-1 and TRBJ2-1; 9 bases are a match to TRBD1. V shed 4 bases and J 8 bases; nucleotides not matched to a gene: 7. The CDR3 is 14 amino acids. From germline, CDR1 is SGHRS and CDR2 YFSETQ.

This chain's CDR3 is CASSGQGRLGAFF. In DNA form, the CDR3 reads TGTGCCAGCAGTGGACAGGGACGGTTAGGAGCTTTCTTT. V gene TRBV28 combines with J gene TRBJ1-1, with 8 positions matching TRBD1. After removal of 5 bases from V and 10 bases from J, the junction contained 9 bases not matched to a gene. Germline assignment: CDR1 MDHEN and CDR2 SYDVKM. The CDR3 spans 13 residues.

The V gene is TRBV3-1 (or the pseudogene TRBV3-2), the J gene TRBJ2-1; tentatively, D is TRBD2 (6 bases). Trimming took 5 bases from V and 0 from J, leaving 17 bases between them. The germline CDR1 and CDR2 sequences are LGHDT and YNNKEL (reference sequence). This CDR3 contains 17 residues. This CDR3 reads CASSKAIAASSYNEQFF. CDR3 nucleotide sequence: TGTGCCAGCAGCAAAGCTATAGCGGCCAGCTCCTACAATGAGCAGTTCTTC.

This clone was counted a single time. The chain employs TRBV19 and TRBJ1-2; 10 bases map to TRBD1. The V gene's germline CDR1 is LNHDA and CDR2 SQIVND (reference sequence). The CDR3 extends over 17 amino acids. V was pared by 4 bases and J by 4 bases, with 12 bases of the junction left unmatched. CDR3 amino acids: CASSTNTPGQGFYGYTF. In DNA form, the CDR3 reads TGTGCCAGTAGTACTAACACTCCGGGACAGGGGTTCTATGGCTACACCTTC.

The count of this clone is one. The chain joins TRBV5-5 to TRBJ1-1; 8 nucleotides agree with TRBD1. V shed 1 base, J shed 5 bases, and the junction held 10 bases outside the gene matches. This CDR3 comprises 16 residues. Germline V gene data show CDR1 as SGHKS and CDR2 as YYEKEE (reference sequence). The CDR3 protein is CASSLRGQGVGTEAFF. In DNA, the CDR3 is TGTGCCAGCAGCTTGCGCGGACAGGGAGTTGGAACTGAAGCTTTCTTT.

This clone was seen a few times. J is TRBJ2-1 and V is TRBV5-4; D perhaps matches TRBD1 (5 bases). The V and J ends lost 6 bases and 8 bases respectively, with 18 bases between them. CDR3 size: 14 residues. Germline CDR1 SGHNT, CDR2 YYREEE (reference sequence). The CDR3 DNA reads TGTGCCAGCAAACAGGTCCATTCCATCGATGAGCAGTTCTTC. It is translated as CASKQVHSIDEQFF.

The CDR3 bases are TGTGCCAGCAGCAAAATTGGACTAGCGGGGGAGCAGTACTTC. Protein sequence: CASSKIGLAGEQYF. The chain recombines TRBV7-2 with TRBJ2-7, with 12 bases fitting TRBD2. Germline V CDR1 and CDR2: SGHTA, FQGNSA. The CDR3 spans 14 residues. The V and J ends lost 5 bases and 7 bases, in that order; junction bases with no gene match: 6.

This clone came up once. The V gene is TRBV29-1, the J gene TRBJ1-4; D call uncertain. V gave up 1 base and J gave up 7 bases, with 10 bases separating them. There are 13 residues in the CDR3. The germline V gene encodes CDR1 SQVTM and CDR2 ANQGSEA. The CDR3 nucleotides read TGCAGCGTTGAAGTGGGGAGTGGTGAAAAACTGTTTTTT. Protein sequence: CSVEVGSGEKLFF.

CDR3 sequence: CASSPDRGSYEQYF. The CDR3 DNA follows: TGCGCCAGCAGCCCGGACAGGGGCTCCTACGAGCAGTACTTC. The V gene is TRBV5-1, the J gene TRBJ2-7; 9 bases are shared with TRBD1. This CDR3 comprises 14 residues. Per germline, CDR1 SGHRS and CDR2 YFSETQ. The trim removed 4 bases at V and 0 bases at J, leaving 2 bases unmatched.

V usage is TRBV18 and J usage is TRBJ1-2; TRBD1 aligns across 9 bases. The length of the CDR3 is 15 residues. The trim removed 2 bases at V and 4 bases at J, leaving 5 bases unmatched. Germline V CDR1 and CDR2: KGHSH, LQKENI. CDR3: CASSPGTGHIYGYTF. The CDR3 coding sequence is TGTGCCAGCTCACCAGGGACAGGGCATATCTATGGCTACACCTTC.

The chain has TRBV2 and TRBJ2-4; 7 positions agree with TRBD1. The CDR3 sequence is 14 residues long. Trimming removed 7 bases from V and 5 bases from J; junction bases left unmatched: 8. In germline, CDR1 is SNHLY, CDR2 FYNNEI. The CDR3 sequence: CASKGAITENIQYF. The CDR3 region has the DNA TGTGCCAGCAAGGGGGCGATTACAGAAAACATTCAGTACTTC. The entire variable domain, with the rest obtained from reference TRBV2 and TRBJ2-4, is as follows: EPEVTQTPSHQVTQMGQEVILRCVPISNHLYFYWYRQILGQKVEFLVSFYNNEISEKSEIFDDQFSVERPDGSNFTLKIRSTKLEDSAMYFCASKGAITENIQYFGAGTRLSVL.

CDR3: CATSEAGADTQYF. The CDR3 region has the DNA TGTGCCACCAGTGAGGCAGGGGCAGATACGCAGTATTTT. This chain connects TRBV24-1 to TRBJ2-3; tentatively, D is TRBD1 (6 bases). The ends were cut back, 4 bases at V and 4 bases at J, with 8 bases in the middle. The CDR3 spans 13 residues. Germline CDR1 is KGHDR and CDR2 is SFDVKD.

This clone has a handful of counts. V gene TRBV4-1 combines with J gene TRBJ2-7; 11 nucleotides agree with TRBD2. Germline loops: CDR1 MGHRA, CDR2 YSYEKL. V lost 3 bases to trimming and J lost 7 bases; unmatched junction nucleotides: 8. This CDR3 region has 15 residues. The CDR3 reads CASSHPGLAVREQYF. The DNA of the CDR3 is TGCGCCAGCAGCCACCCGGGACTAGCGGTGCGAGAGCAGTACTTC.

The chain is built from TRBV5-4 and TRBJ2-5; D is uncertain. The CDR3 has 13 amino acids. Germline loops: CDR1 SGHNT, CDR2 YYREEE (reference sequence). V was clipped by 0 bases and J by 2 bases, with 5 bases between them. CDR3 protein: CASSLVSQETQYF. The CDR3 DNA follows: TGTGCCAGCAGCTTGGTTAGTCAAGAGACCCAGTACTTC.

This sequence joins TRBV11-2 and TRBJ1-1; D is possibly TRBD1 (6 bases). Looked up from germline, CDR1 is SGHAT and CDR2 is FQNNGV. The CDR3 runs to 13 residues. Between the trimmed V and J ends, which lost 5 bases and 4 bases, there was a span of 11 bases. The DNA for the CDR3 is TGTGCCAGCAGCATAGGCAGGGGCACTGAAGCTTTCTTT. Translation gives CASSIGRGTEAFF.

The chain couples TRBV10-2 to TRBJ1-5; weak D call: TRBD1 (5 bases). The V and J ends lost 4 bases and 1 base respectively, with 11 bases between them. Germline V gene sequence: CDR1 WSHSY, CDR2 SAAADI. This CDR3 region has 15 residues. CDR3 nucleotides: TGCGCCAGCAGTGGCCAGGGTGGAAGCAATCAGCCCCAGCATTTT. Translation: CASSGQGGSNQPQHF.

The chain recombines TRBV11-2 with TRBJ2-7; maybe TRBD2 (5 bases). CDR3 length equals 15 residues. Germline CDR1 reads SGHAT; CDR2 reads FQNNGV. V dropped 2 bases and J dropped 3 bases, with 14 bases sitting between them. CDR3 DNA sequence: TGTGCCAGCAGCTTAAAATCGGGAAAGCTCTACGAGCAGTACTTC. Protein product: CASSLKSGKLYEQYF. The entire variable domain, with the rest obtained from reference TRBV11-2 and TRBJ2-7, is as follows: EAGVAQSPRYKIIEKRQSVAFWCNPISGHATLYWYQQILGQGPKLLIQFQNNGVVDDSQLPKDRFSAERLKGVDSTLKIQPAKLEDSAVYLCASSLKSGKLYEQYFGPGTRLTVT.

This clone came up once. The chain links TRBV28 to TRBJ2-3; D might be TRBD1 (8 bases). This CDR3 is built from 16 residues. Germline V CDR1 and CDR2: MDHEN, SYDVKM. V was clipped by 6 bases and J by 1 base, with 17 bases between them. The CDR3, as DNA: TGTGCCAGCAGACCCCGACAGGGGAGGGGCACAGATACGCAGTATTTT. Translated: CASRPRQGRGTDTQYF.

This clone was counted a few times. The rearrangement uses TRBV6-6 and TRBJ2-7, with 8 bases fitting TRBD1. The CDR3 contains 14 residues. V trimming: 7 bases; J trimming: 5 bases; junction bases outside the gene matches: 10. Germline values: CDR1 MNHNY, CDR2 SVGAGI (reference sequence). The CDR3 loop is CASNNDRGIHEQYF. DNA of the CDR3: TGTGCCAGCAACAACGACAGGGGTATTCACGAGCAGTACTTC.

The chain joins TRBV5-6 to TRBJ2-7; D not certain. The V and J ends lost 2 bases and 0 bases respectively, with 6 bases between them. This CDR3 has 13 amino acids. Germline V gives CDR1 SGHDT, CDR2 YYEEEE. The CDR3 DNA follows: TGTGCCAGCAGCTTCGGAGTCTCCTACGAGCAGTACTTC. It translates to CASSFGVSYEQYF. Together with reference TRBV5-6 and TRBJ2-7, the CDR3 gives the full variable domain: DAGVTQSPTHLIKTRGQQVTLRCSPKSGHDTVSWYQQALGQGPQFIFQYYEEEERQRGNFPDRFSGHQFPNYSSELNVNALLLGDSALYLCASSFGVSYEQYFGPGTRLTVT.

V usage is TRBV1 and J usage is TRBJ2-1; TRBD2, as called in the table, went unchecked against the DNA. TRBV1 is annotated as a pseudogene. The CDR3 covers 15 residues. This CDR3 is CTSSRETSGYNEQFF. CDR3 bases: TGCACCAGCAGCCGGGAGACTAGCGGATACAATGAGCAGTTCTTC.

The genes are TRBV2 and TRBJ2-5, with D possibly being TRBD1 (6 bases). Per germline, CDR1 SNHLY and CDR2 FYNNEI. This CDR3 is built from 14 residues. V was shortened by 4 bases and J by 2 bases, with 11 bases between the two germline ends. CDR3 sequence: CASSGSTGQETQYF. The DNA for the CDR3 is TGTGCCAGCAGTGGGTCGACAGGACAAGAGACCCAGTACTTC.

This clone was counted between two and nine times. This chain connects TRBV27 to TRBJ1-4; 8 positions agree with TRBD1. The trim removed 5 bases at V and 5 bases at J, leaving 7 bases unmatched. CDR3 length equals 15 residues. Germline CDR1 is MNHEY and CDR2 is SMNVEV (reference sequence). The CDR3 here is CASSGWDRINEKLFF. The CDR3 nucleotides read TGTGCCAGCAGTGGATGGGACAGGATAAATGAAAAACTGTTTTTT.